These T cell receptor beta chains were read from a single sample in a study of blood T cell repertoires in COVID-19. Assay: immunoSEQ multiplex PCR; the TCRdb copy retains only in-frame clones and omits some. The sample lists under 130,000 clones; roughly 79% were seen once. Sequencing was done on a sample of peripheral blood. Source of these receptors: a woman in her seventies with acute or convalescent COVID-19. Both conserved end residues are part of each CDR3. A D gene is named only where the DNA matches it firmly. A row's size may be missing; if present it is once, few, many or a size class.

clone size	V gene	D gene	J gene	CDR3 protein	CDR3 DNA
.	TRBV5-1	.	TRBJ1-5	CASSFPGPPLLGARSKPQHF	TGCGCCAGCAGCTTTCCCGGGCCCCCGTTGCTTGGGGCGCGGTCGAAGCCCCAGCATTTT
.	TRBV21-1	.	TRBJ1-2	CASSKGPGGAGYTF	TGTGCCAGCAGCAAAGGTCCGGGGGGGGCTGGCTACACCTTC
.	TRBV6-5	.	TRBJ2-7	CASSYPSLRGWEQYF	TGTGCCAGCAGTTACCCGTCACTACGGGGTTGGGAGCAGTACTTC
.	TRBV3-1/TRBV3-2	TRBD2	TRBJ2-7	CASSQALGLAGSYEQYF	TGTGCCAGCAGCCAAGCCCTTGGACTAGCGGGGTCCTACGAGCAGTACTTC
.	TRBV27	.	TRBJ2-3	CASSLSSRRTDTQYF	TGTGCCAGCAGTTTATCGTCGAGGCGCACAGATACGCAGTATTTT
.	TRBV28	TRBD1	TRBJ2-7	CASSLWGDRDSYEQYF	TGTGCCAGCAGTTTGTGGGGAGACAGGGACTCCTACGAGCAGTACTTC
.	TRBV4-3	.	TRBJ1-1	CASSQDPAGIVAEAFF	TGCGCCAGCAGCCAAGATCCTGCAGGGATAGTTGCTGAAGCTTTCTTT
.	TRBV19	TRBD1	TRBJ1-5	CASSIRPRTGEGNQPQHF	TGTGCCAGTAGTATAAGGCCCCGGACAGGGGAAGGCAATCAGCCCCAGCATTTT
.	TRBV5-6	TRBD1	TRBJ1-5	CASSSYPGQGNQPQHF	TGTGCCAGCAGCTCGTACCCGGGACAGGGAAATCAGCCCCAGCATTTT
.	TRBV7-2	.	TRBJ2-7	CASSPTGSLEQYF	TGTGCCAGCAGCCCGACAGGCAGTCTCGAGCAGTACTTC
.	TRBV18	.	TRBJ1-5	CASSRGSNQPQHF	TGTGCCAGCTCACGTGGCAGCAATCAGCCCCAGCATTTT
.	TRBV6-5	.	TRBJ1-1	CASSYRGPNTEAFF	TGTGCCAGCAGTTACCGGGGTCCAAACACTGAAGCTTTCTTT
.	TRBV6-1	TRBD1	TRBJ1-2	CASSVPPGQGAYGYTF	TGTGCCAGCAGTGTCCCGCCAGGACAGGGGGCCTATGGCTACACCTTC
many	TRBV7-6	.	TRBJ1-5	CASSLVQGPSNQPQHF	TGTGCCAGCAGCTTAGTTCAGGGGCCTAGCAATCAGCCCCAGCATTTT
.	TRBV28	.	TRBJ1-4	CASSSPWQGNEKLFF	TGTGCCAGCAGTTCCCCTTGGCAGGGGAATGAAAAACTGTTTTTT
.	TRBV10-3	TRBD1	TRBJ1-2	CAISVSGTGSAAGYTF	TGTGCCATCAGTGTATCCGGGACAGGGTCTGCGGCTGGCTACACCTTC
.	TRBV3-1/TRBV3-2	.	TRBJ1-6	CASSQDRGNSPLHF	TGTGCCAGCAGCCAAGACAGGGGAAATTCACCCCTCCACTTT
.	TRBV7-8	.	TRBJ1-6	CASGWAGVDNNSPLHF	TGTGCCAGCGGGTGGGCGGGCGTCGACAATAATTCACCCCTCCACTTT
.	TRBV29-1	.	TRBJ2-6	CSVATVSGANVLTF	TGCAGCGTTGCGACAGTCTCTGGGGCCAACGTCCTGACTTTC
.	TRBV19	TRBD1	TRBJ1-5	CASSTNRGQQPQHF	TGTGCCAGTAGTACTAACAGGGGTCAGCAGCCCCAGCATTTT
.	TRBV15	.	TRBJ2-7	CATSKDRDTDYEQYF	TGTGCCACCAGCAAAGACCGGGACACGGATTACGAGCAGTACTTC